Listed below are T cell receptor beta chains from one sample, sequenced in a study of siplizumab effects on memory and regulatory T cells. The data were produced by immunoSEQ multiplex PCR, yet TCRdb's version contains in-frame clones alone and is incomplete. Of 90,000 to 120,000 clones listed, less than 95% are singletons. Sample: Tregs sorted from blood. These receptors were obtained from a human donor in good health. The CDR3 runs from the conserved cysteine through the conserved F or W. The D gene is left open where the match is weak. Clone size is given for some rows only: seen once, a few or many times, or a class if the clone is expanded.

clone_size d_call j_call v_call cdr3_length cdr3_aa cdr3_nt
- TRBD2 TRBJ2-7 TRBV30 14 CAWSFGLAVDEQYF TGTGCCTGGAGTTTCGGGCTAGCGGTGGACGAGCAGTACTTC
few - TRBJ1-3 TRBV7-2 15 CASSREYISGNTIYF TGTGCCAGCAGCCGCGAGTATATCTCTGGAAACACCATATATTTT
- TRBD2 TRBJ2-1 TRBV7-9 16 CASSLAIAGAYNEQFF TGTGCCAGCAGCTTAGCTATAGCGGGAGCATACAATGAGCAGTTCTTC
- - TRBJ2-1 TRBV20-1 10 CSARRSLEFF TGCAGTGCTAGACGGTCCTTGGAGTTCTTC
- - TRBJ1-3 TRBV28 15 CATRPQAFSGNTIYF TGTGCCACCCGTCCACAGGCTTTCTCTGGAAACACCATATATTTT
- - TRBJ1-5 TRBV15 16 CATSRDAWVSNQPQHF TGTGCCACCAGCAGAGATGCTTGGGTGTCGAATCAGCCCCAGCATTTT
- - TRBJ1-2 TRBV28 12 CASSFRFYGYTF TGTGCCAGCAGTTTCCGTTTCTATGGCTACACCTTC
- - TRBJ2-1 TRBV5-4 14 CASSLDIWGNEQFF TGTGCCAGCAGCTTAGATATCTGGGGCAATGAGCAGTTCTTC
- TRBD1 TRBJ1-4 TRBV7-2 13 CASSNGQGAKLFF TGTGCCAGCAGCAATGGACAGGGCGCAAAACTGTTTTTT
once - TRBJ2-2 TRBV5-1 15 CASSWGDTSTGELFF TGCGCCAGCAGCTGGGGGGACACCTCCACCGGGGAGCTGTTTTTT
- TRBD2 TRBJ2-5 TRBV18 16 CASSPLSGSVQETQYF TGTGCCAGCTCACCTCTTAGCGGGAGCGTCCAAGAGACCCAGTACTTC
- - TRBJ1-5 TRBV7-8 12 CASSQGGQPQHF TGTGCCAGCTCACAGGGAGGCCAGCCCCAGCATTTT
- TRBD1 TRBJ2-2 TRBV18 15 CASSPPGQYTGELFF TGTGCCAGCTCACCACCGGGACAGTACACCGGGGAGCTGTTTTTT